Listed here is a single T cell receptor beta chain. This CDR3 spans 16 amino acids. The V end lost 7 bases, the J end lost 4 bases, and 19 bases lay between the germline ends. Germline-derived CDR1 and CDR2 are LGHDT and YNNKEL (reference sequence). The sequenced template was RNA, covering the TCR beta CDR3 region. An opening RT-PCR round employed HTBI primers and preceded a second-round multiplex PCR. Each CDR3 protein gets one entry after TCRdb re-called the multiplex PCR reads with MiXCR. The repertoire consists of over a million distinct CDR3 sequences, with about 40% occurring once and the leading ten covering 11%. This sample is drawn from a study of Graves' ophthalmopathy and Graves' hyperthyroidism.

This sequence joins TRBV3-1 and TRBJ2-2; perhaps TRBD1 as D (6 bases). Sequencing input: peripheral blood or thyroid tissue (not recorded which). The TCR comes from an adult man with Graves' hyperthyroidism. The CDR3 protein is CASTFDRRTRTGELFF. The CDR3 region has the DNA TGTGCCAGCACCTTTGACAGGCGTACCCGCACCGGGGAGCTGTTTTTT.